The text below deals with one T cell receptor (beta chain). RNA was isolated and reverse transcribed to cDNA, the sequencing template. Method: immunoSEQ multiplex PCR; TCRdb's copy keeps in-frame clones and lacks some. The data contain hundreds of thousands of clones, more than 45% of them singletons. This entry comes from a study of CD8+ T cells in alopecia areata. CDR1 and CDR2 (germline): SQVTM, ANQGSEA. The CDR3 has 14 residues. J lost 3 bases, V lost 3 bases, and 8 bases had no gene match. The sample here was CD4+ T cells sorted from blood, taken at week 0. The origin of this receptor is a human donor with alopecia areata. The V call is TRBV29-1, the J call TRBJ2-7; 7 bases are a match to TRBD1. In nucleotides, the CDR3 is TGCAGCGTTGACTCGACAGGGCCGGGCTACGAGCAGTACTTC. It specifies CSVDSTGPGYEQYF.